This is a list of T cell receptor beta chains from one sample in a study of cytomegalovirus exposure and HLA in healthy donors. TCRdb keeps only in-frame clones here, not all; method: immunoSEQ multiplex PCR. The data contain 120,000 or so clones, more than 60% of them singletons. Sequenced: PBMCs. These receptors were obtained from a woman aged 45 to 65 in good health and CMV-seropositive. CDR3s include the opening cysteine and the closing phenylalanine or tryptophan. The D gene is left open where the match is weak. Size is omitted from some rows. Given values are once, few, many or a class for expanded clones.

cdr3_aa | cdr3_nt | d_call | j_call | clone_size | v_call
CASSLSSGSDEQFF | TGTGCCAGCAGCTTAAGTAGCGGGAGCGATGAGCAGTTCTTC | TRBD2 | TRBJ2-1 | - | TRBV5-6
CASSLNPGGPTQYF | TGTGCCAGCAGCTTAAATCCGGGAGGGCCTACCCAGTACTTC | TRBD2 | TRBJ2-5 | - | TRBV7-3
CASSLATGNTDTQYF | TGCGCCAGCAGCTTGGCAACAGGGAACACAGATACGCAGTATTTT | - | TRBJ2-3 | - | TRBV5-1
CASSLVDTGDEKLFF | TGTGCCAGCAGCTTAGTAGACACAGGGGATGAAAAACTGTTTTTT | TRBD1 | TRBJ1-4 | once | TRBV7-9
CASSSLAGGYNEQFF | TGTGCCAGCAGCTCGTTAGCGGGGGGCTACAATGAGCAGTTCTTC | TRBD2 | TRBJ2-1 | - | TRBV7-6
CASSLSTSGSEQYF | TGTGCCAGCAGCTTATCGACTAGCGGGAGCGAGCAGTACTTC | TRBD2 | TRBJ2-7 | - | TRBV7-8
CASSFTVLASGGINEQFF | TGTGCCAGCAGCTTTACAGTCTTGGCTAGCGGGGGAATTAATGAGCAGTTCTTC | TRBD2 | TRBJ2-1 | - | TRBV5-4
CASRGRRASGSDTQYF | TGTGCCAGCAGGGGACGACGGGCTAGCGGGAGTGATACGCAGTATTTT | TRBD2 | TRBJ2-3 | - | TRBV6-6
CASSLRDTAYGYTF | TGTGCCAGCAGCTTACGAGACACCGCCTATGGCTACACCTTC | - | TRBJ1-2 | - | TRBV7-9
CASSAPGGAQETQYF | TGCGCCAGCAGTGCCCCTGGCGGGGCCCAAGAGACCCAGTACTTC | - | TRBJ2-5 | once | TRBV10-1
CASSLRDRLTEAFF | TGTGCCAGCAGCTTGCGGGACAGACTCACTGAAGCTTTCTTT | TRBD1 | TRBJ1-1 | - | TRBV5-4
CASSPRRGQGVSDVLSYEQYF | TGTGCCAGCTCACCCAGACGGGGACAGGGGGTCTCTGACGTTCTATCCTACGAGCAGTACTTC | TRBD1 | TRBJ2-7 | - | TRBV18
CAYVEGLRGDVEQYF | TGTGCCTACGTTGAGGGACTTCGCGGTGATGTCGAGCAGTACTTC | - | TRBJ2-7 | - | TRBV30
CASSQPAGGSYEQYF | TGTGCCAGCAGCCAACCAGCGGGAGGGTCCTACGAGCAGTACTTC | TRBD2 | TRBJ2-7 | - | TRBV4-2
CASSFGHRSYEQYF | TGTGCCAGCAGTTTCGGACACCGCTCCTACGAGCAGTACTTC | - | TRBJ2-7 | - | TRBV27
CASSYRLGNNEQFF | TGTGCCAGCAGCTACAGGTTGGGTAACAATGAGCAGTTCTTC | - | TRBJ2-1 | - | TRBV7-9
CASSLAATYEQYF | TGTGCCAGCAGCTTAGCGGCTACCTACGAGCAGTACTTC | - | TRBJ2-7 | - | TRBV6-1
CASSYSTSGEQFF | TGTGCCAGCAGTTACTCAACTAGCGGGGAGCAGTTCTTC | TRBD2 | TRBJ2-1 | few | TRBV6-6
CAIMGGVNEQFF | TGTGCCATCATGGGGGGTGTGAATGAGCAGTTCTTC | - | TRBJ2-1 | - | TRBV10-3
CASSPFRETQYF | TGTGCCAGCTCACCATTCCGGGAGACCCAGTACTTC | - | TRBJ2-5 | - | TRBV18
CAISELTRTGFRDNDQFF | TGTGCCATCAGTGAGCTGACCCGGACAGGGTTCAGAGACAATGATCAGTTCTTC | TRBD1 | TRBJ2-1 | - | TRBV10-3
CASSFGSGNPPIYF | TGTGCCAGCAGCTTTGGGTCAGGGAACCCCCCCATATATTTT | - | TRBJ1-3 | - | TRBV5-6
CASSTGQTINEKLFF | TGTGCCAGCAGCACCGGACAGACCATTAATGAAAAACTGTTTTTT | - | TRBJ1-4 | - | TRBV11-2
CASSIGARDSPQQFF | TGTGCCAGTAGTATCGGGGCCCGGGACAGCCCGCAGCAGTTCTTC | TRBD1 | TRBJ2-1 | - | TRBV19
CASSLLNEQFF | TGTGCCAGCAGCTTGCTCAATGAGCAGTTCTTC | - | TRBJ2-1 | - | TRBV5-4
CASSEGQGGEKLFF | TGCGCCAGCAGCGAGGGACAGGGCGGTGAAAAACTGTTTTTT | TRBD1 | TRBJ1-4 | - | TRBV5-1
CASSPRWGRNHEQYF | TGTGCCAGCAGTCCCCGATGGGGCAGGAACCACGAGCAGTACTTC | - | TRBJ2-7 | - | TRBV27
CASSHLLAEDRETQYF | TGCGCCAGCAGCCATTTACTAGCGGAGGATCGGGAGACCCAGTACTTC | TRBD2 | TRBJ2-5 | - | TRBV4-1
CASSPGDRGRELFF | TGTGCCAGTAGTCCCGGGGACAGGGGAAGGGAGCTGTTTTTT | TRBD1 | TRBJ2-2 | - | TRBV19
CAINPGQANTEAFF | TGTGCCATCAATCCGGGACAGGCGAACACTGAAGCTTTCTTT | TRBD1 | TRBJ1-1 | - | TRBV10-3
CASSQEAQRGGDTQYF | TGCGCCAGCAGCCAAGAAGCCCAGCGGGGGGGAGATACGCAGTATTTT | TRBD2 | TRBJ2-3 | - | TRBV4-3
CASRDTGGNSPLHF | TGTGCCAGCAGGGATACAGGGGGAAATTCACCCCTCCACTTT | TRBD1 | TRBJ1-6 | - | TRBV27
CASIRPQGGGTEAFF | TGTGCCAGCATCCGCCCCCAGGGCGGGGGCACTGAAGCTTTCTTT | - | TRBJ1-1 | - | TRBV28
CASSLGALSSYNEQFF | TGCGCCAGCAGCTTGGGCGCACTGAGCTCCTACAATGAGCAGTTCTTC | - | TRBJ2-1 | - | TRBV5-1
CAWSVRPKSYEQYF | TGTGCCTGGAGTGTGCGGCCGAAGAGCTACGAGCAGTACTTC | - | TRBJ2-7 | many | TRBV30
CASSHLGGMGPALTEAFF | TGTGCCAGCAGCCATCTCGGGGGTATGGGACCAGCTCTCACTGAAGCTTTCTTT | - | TRBJ1-1 | - | TRBV4-2
CAWRLYGNTIYF | TGTGCCTGGAGACTGTATGGAAACACCATATATTTT | - | TRBJ1-3 | - | TRBV30
CASSPSRRGDYGYTF | TGTGCCAGCTCACCGTCCCGCAGGGGGGACTATGGCTACACCTTC | TRBD1 | TRBJ1-2 | - | TRBV18
CASSRGPLRGPDTQYF | TGTGCCAGCAGCCGCGGCCCTCTTCGCGGGCCAGATACGCAGTATTTT | - | TRBJ2-3 | - | TRBV11-1
CAISEYNARGTGELFF | TGTGCCATCAGTGAGTACAACGCCCGTGGTACCGGGGAGCTGTTTTTT | - | TRBJ2-2 | - | TRBV10-3
CASSSDRVGAAFF | TGTGCCAGCAGTTCGGACAGGGTAGGCGCGGCTTTCTTT | TRBD1 | TRBJ1-1 | - | TRBV27
CASSLGPVAGGPETQYF | TGTGCCAGCAGCTTAGGTCCGGTAGCGGGGGGGCCAGAGACCCAGTACTTC | TRBD2 | TRBJ2-5 | - | TRBV7-2
CASSYQLQETQYF | TGTGCCAGCAGTTATCAACTACAAGAGACCCAGTACTTC | - | TRBJ2-5 | - | TRBV6-5
CASSTTGQGFTEAFF | TGTGCCAGCAGCACTACGGGACAGGGCTTCACTGAAGCTTTCTTT | TRBD1 | TRBJ1-1 | - | TRBV9
CASIPSAGAVETQYF | TGTGCCAGCATCCCTTCAGCGGGGGCCGTTGAGACCCAGTACTTC | TRBD2 | TRBJ2-5 | - | TRBV7-8
CASSIGLGTGEETQYF | TGTGCCAGCAGTATCGGGCTTGGGACAGGTGAAGAGACCCAGTACTTC | TRBD1 | TRBJ2-5 | - | TRBV27
CASSLTGLNTEAFF | TGTGCCAGCAGCTTGACAGGGTTAAACACTGAAGCTTTCTTT | TRBD1 | TRBJ1-1 | - | TRBV7-3
CASSLRAGGNTEAFF | TGTGCCAGCAGCTTACGTGCAGGGGGTAACACTGAAGCTTTCTTT | TRBD1 | TRBJ1-1 | - | TRBV7-9
CASSFKRSYKLQQGAGTKNIQYF | TGTGCCAGCAGCTTTAAACGTAGTTATAAACTCCAACAGGGGGCCGGGACCAAAAACATTCAGTACTTC | - | TRBJ2-4 | - | TRBV12-1
CASSLTRNQPQHF | TGTGCCAGCAGCCTGACCAGGAATCAGCCCCAGCATTTT | - | TRBJ1-5 | once | TRBV5-6
CASSDRTSGSYEQYF | TGCGCCAGCAGCGACCGGACTAGCGGCTCCTACGAGCAGTACTTC | TRBD2 | TRBJ2-7 | - | TRBV10-1
CAISPEGRVGKNIQYF | TGTGCCATCTCTCCGGAGGGACGGGTTGGCAAAAACATTCAGTACTTC | - | TRBJ2-4 | - | TRBV10-3
CASGDGGGYEQYF | TGTGCCAGCGGTGACGGCGGGGGTTACGAGCAGTACTTC | TRBD2 | TRBJ2-7 | - | TRBV7-2
CASGLESSYEQYF | TGTGCTAGTGGTTTGGAGAGCTCCTACGAGCAGTACTTC | - | TRBJ2-7 | - | TRBV12-5
CASSLLPGRDQPQHF | TGCGCCAGCAGCTTGTTGCCCGGGAGGGACCAGCCCCAGCATTTT | - | TRBJ1-5 | - | TRBV5-1